A selection of T cell receptor beta chains follows, all from one sample in a study of cytomegalovirus exposure and HLA in healthy donors. Some clones are missing from TCRdb's copy, which holds only in-frame ones; the method was immunoSEQ multiplex PCR. The data contain some 69,000 clones, roughly 70% of them seen just once; the ten biggest clones take up 13% to 15%. Sequencing input: PBMCs. These receptors originate from a male donor in good health and CMV-seropositive. The CDR3 runs from the conserved cysteine through the conserved F or W. D genes are given only for firm matches. Expanded clones are given a class, and other clones once, few, many or no size at all.

NA	TRBV10-2	TRBJ2-4	NA	CASLQAGIGNIQYF	TGCGCCAGCTTGCAGGCGGGAATAGGAAACATTCAGTACTTC
TRBD2	TRBV7-9	TRBJ2-1	NA	CASRPSSGSSYNEQFF	TGTGCCAGCAGACCCAGTAGCGGGAGTTCCTACAATGAGCAGTTCTTC
NA	TRBV7-7	TRBJ2-5	NA	CASSLAEGPQETQYF	TGTGCCAGCAGCTTAGCGGAGGGGCCCCAAGAGACCCAGTACTTC
TRBD1	TRBV19	TRBJ1-1	NA	CASRPSTGSMNTEAFF	TGTGCCAGTCGACCGTCGACAGGGTCTATGAACACTGAAGCTTTCTTT
NA	TRBV5-1	TRBJ1-2	NA	CASSLDGSGYTF	TGCGCCAGCAGCTTGGACGGGTCCGGCTACACCTTC
TRBD2	TRBV5-5	TRBJ2-2	few	CASSWGGSPLEAGELFF	TGTGCCAGCAGCTGGGGGGGGAGCCCCTTGGAGGCCGGGGAGCTGTTTTTT
TRBD1	TRBV23-1	TRBJ2-7	once	CASSPCVKTGLVYRVTYEQYF	TGCGCCAGCAGTCCGTGCGTTAAGACAGGGCTGGTGTATCGGGTAACCTACGAGCAGTACTTC
TRBD2	TRBV2	TRBJ2-7	NA	CASTMGLASGEQYF	TGTGCCAGCACCATGGGACTAGCGAGTGGCGAGCAGTACTTC
TRBD1	TRBV28	TRBJ2-2	NA	CASVQGITGELFF	TGTGCCAGCGTACAGGGGATCACCGGGGAGCTGTTTTTT
TRBD1	TRBV25-1	TRBJ2-7	NA	CARKVSGQANYEQYF	TGTGCCAGGAAGGTTTCGGGACAGGCCAACTACGAGCAGTACTTC
NA	TRBV27	TRBJ2-1	NA	CASSFLASSDEQFF	TGTGCCAGCAGTTTCTTGGCTAGCAGCGATGAGCAGTTCTTC
NA	TRBV9	TRBJ1-1	few	CASSPQGRASNTEAFF	TGTGCCAGCAGCCCTCAGGGCAGAGCGTCGAACACTGAAGCTTTCTTT
NA	TRBV30	TRBJ1-4	NA	CAFTQGSTNEKLFF	TGTGCCTTCACACAGGGTTCAACTAATGAAAAACTGTTTTTT
TRBD1	TRBV29-1	TRBJ1-2	NA	CSVVTRDRLNYGYTF	TGCAGCGTTGTTACCCGGGACAGGCTAAACTATGGCTACACCTTC
TRBD1	TRBV6-1	TRBJ2-1	NA	CARGTGTYNEQFF	TGTGCCAGGGGGACAGGAACGTACAATGAGCAGTTCTTC
NA	TRBV7-9	TRBJ1-1	NA	CASSHRQIEVFF	TGTGCCAGCAGCCACCGACAGATAGAAGTTTTCTTT
TRBD1	TRBV7-9	TRBJ2-2	NA	CASSSLGGRTGELFF	TGTGCCAGCAGCTCTCTAGGGGGCCGGACCGGGGAGCTGTTTTTT
TRBD2	TRBV27	TRBJ2-1	NA	CASRQREVSNEQFF	TGTGCCAGCAGACAGCGGGAGGTCAGCAATGAGCAGTTCTTC
NA	TRBV5-6	TRBJ1-2	NA	CASSLGASLGGYTF	TGTGCCAGCAGCTTGGGTGCAAGTCTCGGGGGCTACACCTTC
TRBD1	TRBV11-2	TRBJ2-7	NA	CASSPGQGPYEQYF	TGTGCCAGCAGTCCGGGACAGGGACCCTACGAGCAGTACTTC
TRBD2	TRBV5-4	TRBJ2-4	NA	CASSPAGGRGAKNIQYF	TGTGCCAGCAGCCCAGCGGGAGGGAGAGGGGCCAAAAACATTCAGTACTTC
NA	TRBV27	TRBJ2-2	once	CASSYTGSTGELFF	TGTGCCAGCAGTTATACGGGTTCCACCGGGGAGCTGTTTTTT
NA	TRBV7-9	TRBJ2-7	NA	CASSLAPSDEQYF	TGTGCCAGCAGCTTAGCCCCTAGCGACGAGCAGTACTTC
NA	TRBV11-2	TRBJ1-6	NA	CASSLSPGHDSPLHF	TGTGCCAGCAGCTTAAGCCCTGGACATGATTCACCCCTCCACTTT
TRBD1	TRBV9	TRBJ2-3	NA	CASTQGQGTDTQYF	TGTGCCAGCACTCAGGGACAGGGAACAGATACGCAGTATTTT
TRBD2	TRBV7-9	TRBJ2-1	large	CASSLRASGIPPREQFF	TGTGCCAGCAGCTTACGGGCTAGCGGGATACCCCCCAGAGAGCAGTTCTTC
NA	TRBV5-4	TRBJ1-1	few	CASQTDLSMNTEAFF	TGTGCCAGCCAGACTGATTTAAGCATGAACACTGAAGCTTTCTTT
NA	TRBV28	TRBJ2-7	NA	CASSSSPAYEQYF	TGTGCCAGCAGCTCCAGTCCCGCCTACGAGCAGTACTTC
NA	TRBV19	TRBJ1-1	NA	CASSIVRGTEAFF	TGTGCCAGTAGTATCGTCAGGGGAACTGAAGCTTTCTTT
TRBD1	TRBV2	TRBJ1-2	NA	CASSEGTGVDGYTF	TGTGCCAGCAGTGAAGGGACAGGGGTGGATGGCTACACCTTC
NA	TRBV7-2	TRBJ2-7	NA	CASSLARAAGIDEQYF	TGTGCCAGCAGCTTAGCTCGCGCAGCGGGCATTGACGAGCAGTACTTC
NA	TRBV7-7	TRBJ1-3	NA	CASSDGLISGNTIYF	TGTGCCAGCAGTGATGGACTGATCTCTGGAAACACCATATATTTT
TRBD1	TRBV6-1	TRBJ2-7	NA	CASSDGDRDGEQYF	TGTGCCAGCTCGGACGGGGACAGGGATGGTGAGCAGTACTTC
NA	TRBV6-5	TRBJ2-1	NA	CASSELGLEQFF	TGTGCCAGCAGTGAACTAGGTCTTGAGCAGTTCTTC
NA	TRBV5-1	TRBJ1-2	NA	CASRGGGPGYGYTF	TGCGCCAGCAGGGGCGGGGGACCGGGCTATGGCTACACCTTC
NA	TRBV25-1	TRBJ2-5	NA	CGAGQETQYF	TGTGGCGCAGGCCAAGAGACCCAGTACTTC
NA	TRBV10-3	TRBJ2-3	NA	CAISEGRGLGTDTQYF	TGTGCCATCAGTGAGGGGCGGGGGCTGGGCACAGATACGCAGTATTTT
NA	TRBV2	TRBJ2-3	NA	CASRKRSSTDTQYF	TGTGCCAGCAGGAAACGGTCTAGCACAGATACGCAGTATTTT
NA	TRBV7-2	TRBJ1-2	NA	CASILQKGDLYGYTF	TGTGCCAGCATCCTCCAGAAGGGGGACCTATATGGCTACACCTTC
NA	TRBV2	TRBJ1-6	NA	CASSRVSPLHF	TGTGCCAGCTCCCGGGTATCACCCCTCCACTTT
TRBD1	TRBV5-1	TRBJ2-5	NA	CASLGQGGETQYF	TGCGCCAGCCTGGGACAGGGGGGAGAGACCCAGTACTTC
NA	TRBV6-5	TRBJ1-1	NA	CASSYRDSRLNTEAFF	TGTGCCAGCAGTTACAGGGACTCAAGGCTGAACACTGAAGCTTTCTTT
TRBD2	TRBV4-3	TRBJ2-2	NA	CASSQVFSSGVTGELFF	TGCGCCAGCAGCCAAGTCTTTTCTAGCGGGGTCACCGGGGAGCTGTTTTTT
TRBD2	TRBV7-2	TRBJ2-3	NA	CASSTQLAGFTDTQYF	TGTGCCAGCAGCACGCAACTAGCGGGGTTCACAGATACGCAGTATTTT
TRBD1	TRBV18	TRBJ1-1	NA	CASSTTGGPTEAFF	TGTGCCAGCTCAACCACAGGGGGCCCCACTGAAGCTTTCTTT
NA	TRBV18	TRBJ2-2	NA	CASSNPGYTGELFF	TGTGCCAGCTCAAACCCTGGCTACACCGGGGAGCTGTTTTTT
NA	TRBV2	TRBJ1-2	NA	CASRDSGYTF	TGTGCCAGCAGGGACAGTGGCTACACCTTC
NA	TRBV6-6	TRBJ1-1	NA	CASSTTAEAFF	TGTGCCAGCAGCACCACAGCTGAAGCTTTCTTT
TRBD1	TRBV6-5	TRBJ1-2	NA	CASSSYRGFYGYTF	TGTGCCAGCAGTTCTTACAGGGGTTTCTATGGCTACACCTTC
NA	TRBV7-6	TRBJ2-7	NA	CASSLEATPGEQYF	TGTGCCAGCAGCTTAGAAGCGACGCCGGGCGAGCAGTACTTC
NA	TRBV6-1	TRBJ1-5	once	CASSATGSNQPQHF	TGTGCCAGCAGTGCCACAGGTAGCAATCAGCCCCAGCATTTT
TRBD2	TRBV9	TRBJ2-5	NA	CASSAGTSWKETQYF	TGTGCCAGCAGCGCTGGGACTAGCTGGAAAGAGACCCAGTACTTC
TRBD1	TRBV7-9	TRBJ1-2	NA	CASSPSGTGNDYGYTF	TGTGCCAGCAGCCCCTCCGGGACAGGGAACGACTATGGCTACACCTTC
TRBD2	TRBV4-2	TRBJ2-5	NA	CASSQVGRGVETQYF	TGTGCCAGCAGCCAAGTCGGGCGGGGGGTGGAGACCCAGTACTTC